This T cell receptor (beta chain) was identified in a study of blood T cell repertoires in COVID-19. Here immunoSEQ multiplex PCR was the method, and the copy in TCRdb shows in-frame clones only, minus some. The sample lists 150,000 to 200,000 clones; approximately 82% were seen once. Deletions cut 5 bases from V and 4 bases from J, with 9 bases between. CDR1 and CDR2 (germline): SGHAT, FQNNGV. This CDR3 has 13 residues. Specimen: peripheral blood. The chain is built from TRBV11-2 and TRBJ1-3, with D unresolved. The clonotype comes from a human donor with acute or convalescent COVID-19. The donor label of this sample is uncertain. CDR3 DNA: TGTGCCAGCAGCGCCGACACGGGAAACACCATATATTTT. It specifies CASSADTGNTIYF.